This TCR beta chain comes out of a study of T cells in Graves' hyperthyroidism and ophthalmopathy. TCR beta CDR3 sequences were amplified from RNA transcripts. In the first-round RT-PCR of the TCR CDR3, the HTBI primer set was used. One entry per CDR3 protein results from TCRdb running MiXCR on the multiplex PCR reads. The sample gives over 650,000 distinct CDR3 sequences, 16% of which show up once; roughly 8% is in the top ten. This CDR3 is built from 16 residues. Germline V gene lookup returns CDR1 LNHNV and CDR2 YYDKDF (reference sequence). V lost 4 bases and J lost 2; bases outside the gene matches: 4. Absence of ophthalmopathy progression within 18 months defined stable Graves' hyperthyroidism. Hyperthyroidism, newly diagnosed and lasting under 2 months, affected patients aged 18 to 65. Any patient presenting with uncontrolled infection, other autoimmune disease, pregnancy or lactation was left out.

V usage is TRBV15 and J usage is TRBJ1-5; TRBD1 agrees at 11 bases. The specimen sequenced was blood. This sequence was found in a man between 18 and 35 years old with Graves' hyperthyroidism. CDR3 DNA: TGTGCCACCAGCATGGGGACAGGGGGAGGCAATCAGCCCCAGCATTTT. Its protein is CATSMGTGGGNQPQHF.